This is a list of T cell receptor beta chains from one sample in a study of blood T cell repertoires in COVID-19. Assay: immunoSEQ multiplex PCR; the TCRdb copy retains only in-frame clones and omits some. The data show some 200,000 clones, around three quarters seen once. Sequences were obtained from peripheral blood. Source of these receptors: a woman in her 70s with acute or convalescent COVID-19. Each CDR3 is given with its conserved first and last residue. A D gene is named only where the DNA matches it firmly. A row's size may be missing; if present it is once, few, many or a size class.

D gene	clone size	V gene	J gene	CDR3 protein	CDR3 DNA
-	-	TRBV5-1	TRBJ1-1	CASSLDGEAFF	TGCGCCAGCAGCTTGGACGGGGAAGCTTTCTTT
TRBD1	once	TRBV6-5	TRBJ2-7	CASSNRQGGTYEQYF	TGTGCCAGCAGTAATCGACAGGGCGGAACCTACGAGCAGTACTTC
-	-	TRBV7-2	TRBJ2-2	CASSLQRVVTGELFF	TGTGCCAGCAGCTTACAGAGGGTGGTAACCGGGGAGCTGTTTTTT
-	-	TRBV7-2	TRBJ1-2	CASSSIHSGDYGYTF	TGTGCCAGCAGCTCTATCCATTCAGGGGACTATGGCTACACCTTC
-	-	TRBV6-5	TRBJ1-2	CASSYSGGTPGYGYTF	TGTGCCAGCAGTTACTCGGGGGGGACCCCTGGCTATGGCTACACCTTC
-	-	TRBV19	TRBJ2-5	CATSRSRETQYF	TGTGCCACCTCCCGCTCCCGGGAGACCCAGTACTTC
TRBD1	-	TRBV11-2	TRBJ1-2	CASSPRQGWPYGYTF	TGTGCCAGCAGCCCCCGACAGGGGTGGCCCTATGGCTACACCTTC
TRBD1	-	TRBV13	TRBJ2-1	CASSSLGNRGSSYNEQFF	TGTGCCAGCAGCTCTTTAGGGAACAGGGGCAGCTCCTACAATGAGCAGTTCTTC
-	-	TRBV5-1	TRBJ1-6	CASSLVARGEGNSPLHF	TGCGCCAGCAGCTTGGTAGCCAGGGGAGAGGGTAATTCACCCCTCCACTTT
TRBD1	-	TRBV3-1/TRBV3-2	TRBJ2-5	CASSQAGTGSQETQYF	TGTGCCAGCAGCCAGGCCGGGACAGGCAGCCAAGAGACCCAGTACTTC
TRBD2	-	TRBV5-1	TRBJ2-5	CASSLGRTSGGNQETQYF	TGCGCCAGCAGCTTGGGCCGTACTAGCGGGGGGAACCAAGAGACCCAGTACTTC
TRBD1	-	TRBV18	TRBJ1-5	CASSPDTGVNQPQHF	TGTGCCAGCTCACCCGATACAGGGGTCAATCAGCCCCAGCATTTT
TRBD2	-	TRBV7-9	TRBJ2-3	CASSPRGGLADTQYF	TGTGCCAGCAGCCCCCGGGGGGGCCTGGCAGATACGCAGTATTTT
-	-	TRBV6-5	TRBJ1-4	CASSYSWGRNEKLFF	TGTGCCAGCAGTTACTCTTGGGGGCGAAATGAAAAACTGTTTTTT
-	few	TRBV7-2	TRBJ1-1	CASSLARGAVNTEAFF	TGTGCCAGCAGCTTAGCGCGCGGGGCGGTGAACACTGAAGCTTTCTTT
-	few	TRBV3-1/TRBV3-2	TRBJ1-5	CASSQDINQPQHF	TGTGCCAGCAGCCAAGATATCAATCAGCCCCAGCATTTT
TRBD1	-	TRBV11-2	TRBJ2-7	CASSGLRDRDYEQYF	TGTGCCAGCAGCGGACTCCGGGACAGGGACTACGAGCAGTACTTC
TRBD1	-	TRBV7-9	TRBJ2-5	CASSLGTGGPETQYF	TGTGCCAGCAGTTTGGGGACAGGTGGCCCAGAGACCCAGTACTTC
-	-	TRBV5-1	TRBJ2-3	CASGGLTDTQYF	TGCGCCAGCGGGGGACTCACAGATACGCAGTATTTT
TRBD2	-	TRBV27	TRBJ2-3	CASSLKSGGSTDTQYF	TGTGCCAGCAGTTTAAAAAGCGGGGGAAGCACAGATACGCAGTATTTT
-	-	TRBV11-2	TRBJ2-1	CASSSQGGQYNEQFF	TGTGCCAGCAGCTCACAGGGGGGGCAGTACAATGAGCAGTTCTTC
-	-	TRBV30	TRBJ1-2	CAWSVGRWSYGYTF	TGTGCCTGGAGTGTGGGCAGATGGTCTTATGGCTACACCTTC
-	once	TRBV6-5	TRBJ1-4	CASSYATGTMSEKLFF	TGTGCCAGCAGTTACGCGACCGGGACTATGAGTGAAAAACTGTTTTTT
-	-	TRBV5-5	TRBJ2-5	CASSLDVASQETQYF	TGTGCCAGCAGCTTGGATGTGGCCAGTCAAGAGACCCAGTACTTC
-	-	TRBV7-9	TRBJ2-4	CASSLGSGSNIQYF	TGTGCCAGCAGCTTAGGCTCGGGATCAAACATTCAGTACTTC
-	-	TRBV3-1/TRBV3-2	TRBJ1-1	CASSQVAQSNTEAFF	TGTGCCAGCAGCCAAGTAGCGCAGTCGAACACTGAAGCTTTCTTT
-	-	TRBV20-1	TRBJ1-4	CSASGGSLKFF	TGCAGTGCTAGTGGAGGGTCGCTAAAGTTTTTT
-	-	TRBV5-8	TRBJ2-3	CASSRYGGVTDTQYF	TGTGCCAGCAGTCGATATGGTGGAGTCACAGATACGCAGTATTTT
-	-	TRBV18	TRBJ1-2	CASSPEGSNYGYTF	TGTGCCAGCTCACCGGAGGGCAGCAACTATGGCTACACCTTC
-	-	TRBV7-6	TRBJ2-7	CASSLVAGLVYEQYF	TGTGCCAGCAGCTTAGTAGCAGGGCTTGTCTACGAGCAGTACTTC
TRBD1	-	TRBV29-1	TRBJ2-1	CSVEGGQGNYNEQFF	TGCAGCGTTGAAGGGGGACAGGGGAACTACAATGAGCAGTTCTTC
TRBD1	-	TRBV5-4	TRBJ2-1	CASSVTGGAFNEQFF	TGTGCCAGCAGCGTAACAGGGGGCGCCTTCAATGAGCAGTTCTTC
TRBD2	once	TRBV4-3	TRBJ2-3	CASSQKLAGEYTQYF	TGCGCCAGCAGCCAAAAACTAGCGGGGGAGTACACGCAGTATTTT
-	-	TRBV6-5	TRBJ1-2	CASSYTQPNNYGYTF	TGTGCCAGCAGTTACACACAGCCAAATAACTATGGCTACACCTTC
-	-	TRBV10-3	TRBJ2-7	CAISDETTGNEQYF	TGTGCCATCAGTGACGAAACTACAGGGAACGAGCAGTACTTC
-	-	TRBV6-5	TRBJ1-2	CASTRTAANYGYTF	TGTGCCAGCACCCGGACAGCAGCTAACTATGGCTACACCTTC
-	-	TRBV4-2	TRBJ1-4	CASSQETVGVGEKLFF	TGTGCCAGCAGCCAAGAGACCGTAGGGGTCGGGGAAAAACTGTTTTTT
TRBD1	few	TRBV10-3	TRBJ1-1	CAISGQGRDTEAFF	TGTGCCATCAGTGGACAGGGGAGGGACACTGAAGCTTTCTTT
TRBD1	few	TRBV6-2/TRBV6-3	TRBJ2-7	CASSYTGQGPYEQYF	TGTGCCAGCAGTTACACCGGACAGGGCCCTTACGAGCAGTACTTC
-	few	TRBV4-2	TRBJ1-2	CASSQGGRPIYGYTF	TGTGCCAGCAGCCAAGGGGGCAGGCCTATCTATGGCTACACCTTC
-	-	TRBV5-1	TRBJ2-5	CASSNPGKETQYF	TGCGCCAGCAGCAATCCAGGGAAAGAGACCCAGTACTTC
-	-	TRBV3-1/TRBV3-2	TRBJ2-1	CASSLDISRVKRNEQFF	TGTGCCAGCAGCCTCGACATTAGCAGGGTAAAGAGGAATGAGCAGTTCTTC
-	-	TRBV5-4	TRBJ1-1	CASSLARNTEAFF	TGTGCCAGCAGCTTGGCCAGGAACACTGAAGCTTTCTTT